The 10 T cell receptor beta chains below were found in one sample sequenced in a study of T cells after posttransplantation cyclophosphamide. Treatment was busulfan-fludarabine conditioning, a marrow graft, and cyclophosphamide on days +3 and +4. The protocol was immunoSEQ multiplex PCR, while the TCRdb copy is restricted to in-frame clones and leaves out a portion. The sample shows roughly 4,400 clones, about 81% of them seen only once. This specimen was PBMCs, taken after an allogeneic stem cell transplant with post-transplant cyclophosphamide. Receptors originate from a female patient in her fifties or sixties who received an allogeneic stem cell transplant from a related donor, was CMV-positive, and had no GVHD. Certain T cells may be donor cells from the graft.

With regard to this clone: In the same sample, other DNA sequences code for this CDR3. The J gene is TRBJ1-6, the V gene TRBV18; no reliable D call. Germline values: CDR1 KGHSH, CDR2 LQKENI. The CDR3 is 15 amino acids. V was trimmed by 3 bases and J by 0 bases, leaving 6 bases between them. CDR3 nucleotides: TGTGCCAGCTCACCGGAGAGCTCCTATAATTCACCCCTCCACTTT. Its protein is CASSPESSYNSPLHF.

This clone was observed a handful of times. V usage is TRBV27 and J usage is TRBJ1-4; maybe TRBD1 (6 bases). With 6 bases removed from V and 5 bases from J, the gap between germline ends came to 16 bases. There are 15 residues in the CDR3. Germline V gene lookup returns CDR1 MNHEY and CDR2 SMNVEV (reference sequence). The CDR3 here is CASSWGRGGNEKLFF. The CDR3, as DNA: TGTGCCAGCAGCTGGGGGCGGGGGGGAAATGAAAAACTGTTTTTT.

This chain uses TRBV28 with TRBJ1-1, with 7 positions matching TRBD1. The CDR3 loop spans 14 amino acids. J gave up 4 bases and V 6 bases, and 8 bases lay outside the gene matches. CDR1 MDHEN and CDR2 SYDVKM come from the germline V gene. Here the CDR3 DNA reads TGTGCCAGCAGCCCTGGGTCAGGGGGCACTGAAGCTTTCTTT. It encodes CASSPGSGGTEAFF. Drawing the rest from reference TRBV28 and TRBJ1-1, the complete variable domain is DVKVTQSSRYLVKRTGEKVFLECVQDMDHENMFWYRQDPGLGLRLIYFSYDVKMKEKGDIPEGYSVSREKKERFSLILESASTNQTSMYLCASSPGSGGTEAFFGQGTRLTVV.

The CDR3 reads CASSSSGEQYF. DNA for the CDR3: TGCGCCAGCAGCTCCTCGGGGGAGCAGTACTTC. This chain connects TRBV5-1 to TRBJ2-7; tentatively, D is TRBD2 (5 bases). V was pared by 3 bases and J by 7 bases, with 8 bases between. Per germline, CDR1 SGHRS and CDR2 YFSETQ. The CDR3 runs to 11 residues.

This chain uses TRBV13 with TRBJ2-3; TRBD1 is a possible D gene (5 bases). V was cut by 8 bases and J by 2 bases, with 26 bases left in between. This CDR3 spans 18 amino acids. Germline V gives CDR1 PRHDT, CDR2 FYEKMQ (reference sequence). CDR3 sequence (DNA): TGTGCCAGCGGCCCCACCCCCAAGTTGGACATCTACACAGATACGCAGTATTTT. This translates into CASGPTPKLDIYTDTQYF. Together with reference TRBV13 and TRBJ2-3, the CDR3 gives the full variable domain: AAGVIQSPRHLIKEKRETATLKCYPIPRHDTVYWYQQGPGQDPQFLISFYEKMQSDKGSIPDRFSAQQFSDYHSELNMSSLELGDSALYFCASGPTPKLDIYTDTQYFGPGTRLTVL.

CDR3 region: CASRTGFNEKLFF. The DNA of the CDR3 is TGTGCCAGCAGGACTGGCTTTAATGAAAAACTGTTTTTT. The V and J genes are TRBV28 and TRBJ1-4, with unresolved D. V lost 6 bases and J 4 bases, leaving 9 bases between the germline ends. The germline CDR1 and CDR2 sequences are MDHEN and SYDVKM. The CDR3 contains 13 residues.

J is TRBJ2-2 and V is TRBV7-9; 8 bases map to TRBD2. Germline V lookup: CDR1 SEHNR, CDR2 FQNEAQ (reference sequence). With 1 base clipped from V and 6 bases from J, the junction kept 4 bases outside the gene matches. There are 15 residues in the CDR3. The CDR3 region has the DNA TGTGCCAGCAGCTTAGACGGGAGGGCCGCCGGGGAGCTGTTTTTT. Protein sequence: CASSLDGRAAGELFF. Together with reference TRBV7-9 and TRBJ2-2, the CDR3 gives the full variable domain: DTGVSQNPRHKITKRGQNVTFRCDPISEHNRLYWYRQTLGQGPEFLTYFQNEAQLEKSRLLSDRFSAERPKGSFSTLEIQRTEQGDSAMYLCASSLDGRAAGELFFGEGSRLTVL.

The chain recombines TRBV18 with TRBJ2-4; D is possibly TRBD1 (5 bases). The germline V gene encodes CDR1 KGHSH and CDR2 LQKENI. This CDR3 comprises 16 residues. Trimming removed 6 bases from V and 0 bases from J, with 15 bases in between. CDR3 sequence (DNA): TGTGCCAGCTCGGACCCACAAGGGGTAGCCAAAAACATTCAGTACTTC. This translates into CASSDPQGVAKNIQYF.

The V gene is TRBV10-1, the J gene TRBJ1-6; unclear D gene. Trimming left V 2 bases short and J 7 bases short, with 9 bases between. This CDR3 has 14 amino acids. Germline values: CDR1 WNHNN, CDR2 SYGVQD (reference sequence). The CDR3 region is CASSEDSWNSPLHF. The CDR3 nucleotides read TGCGCCAGCAGTGAGGACTCATGGAATTCACCCCTCCACTTT.

The CDR3, as DNA: TGTGCCTGGAGTGGGAACAGGGGTCTGGAGACCCAGTACTTC. Protein: CAWSGNRGLETQYF. The chain employs TRBV30 and TRBJ2-5, with 7 bases matching TRBD1. CDR1 and CDR2 (germline): GTSNPN, SVGIG (reference sequence). V lost 1 base, J lost 5 bases, and 7 bases stayed unmatched. CDR3 length: 14 residues.